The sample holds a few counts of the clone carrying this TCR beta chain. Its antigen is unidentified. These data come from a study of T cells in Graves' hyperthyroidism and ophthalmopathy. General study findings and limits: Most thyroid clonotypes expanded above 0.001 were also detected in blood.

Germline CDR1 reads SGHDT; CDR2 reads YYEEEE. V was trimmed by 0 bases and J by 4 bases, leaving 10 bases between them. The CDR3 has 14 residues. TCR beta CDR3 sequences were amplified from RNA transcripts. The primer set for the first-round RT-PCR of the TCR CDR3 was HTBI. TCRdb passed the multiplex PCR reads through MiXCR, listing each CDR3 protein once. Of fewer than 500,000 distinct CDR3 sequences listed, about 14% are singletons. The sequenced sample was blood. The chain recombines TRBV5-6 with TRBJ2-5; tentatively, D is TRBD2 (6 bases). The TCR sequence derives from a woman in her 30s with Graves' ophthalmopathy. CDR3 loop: CASSLGRGPETQYF. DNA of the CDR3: TGTGCCAGCAGCTTGGGGCGGGGTCCAGAGACCCAGTACTTC.